This note documents a single TCR beta chain sequence. The antigen remains undetermined. CDR3 size: 17 residues. Using immunoSEQ multiplex PCR, the repertoire was profiled, and TCRdb retains in-frame clones only, with some absent. The repertoire holds tens of thousands of clones, with 73% as singletons. This record comes from a study of vaccination effects on CD4 cells after COVID-19. Study-level information: Participants were given two doses of BNT162b2 or mRNA-1273 vaccine. Samples came from a couple of convalescent patients 16 days and one week before vaccination.

Regarding the study as a whole: Infection- and vaccine-induced clones contracted markedly late after vaccination.

Antigen-specific CD4+ T cell clonotypes were called by their expansion after viral peptide-pool culture in ViraFEST. Culture lasted about ten days before CD4+ T cell isolation. From March to December 2020, the person had a SARS-CoV-2 infection that was confirmed by PCR. PBMC were cultured at around 2 million per well with 9 to 10 IU/ml IL-2 and roughly 10 ug/ml peptides. Here the sequenced sample was CD4+ T cells from PBMCs cultured with a peptide pool, taken before COVID-19 vaccination. The clonotype was recovered from a human donor who had a prior SARS-CoV-2 infection. This chain links TRBV21-1 with TRBJ2-1; the listed D gene, TRBD2, was not tested against the DNA. TRBV21-1 is labeled a pseudogene. The CDR3 protein is CASSKRLAGLVYNEQFF. The DNA for the CDR3 is TGTGCCAGCAGCAAAAGACTAGCGGGCTTGGTTTACAATGAGCAGTTCTTC.